This paragraph reports one TCR beta chain. Its specificity is unknown. Within the ViraFEST assay, antigen-specific CD4+ T cells underwent expansion with viral peptide pools prior to sequencing. Upon completion of roughly ten days in culture, CD4+ T cells were isolated. Neither prior SARS-CoV-2 infection nor positive nucleocapsid antibodies were present in the vaccine recipients. Cultures used 2 million or so PBMC per well, 9.5 to 10 IU/ml IL-2 and around 9.7 ug/ml peptides. The data belong to a study of vaccination effects on CD4 cells after COVID-19. J lost 4 bases, V lost 2 bases, and 7 bases had no gene match. Looked up from germline, CDR1 is GTSNPN and CDR2 is SVGIG (reference sequence). This CDR3 contains 15 residues. Clones were sequenced by immunoSEQ multiplex PCR, and TCRdb holds only the in-frame ones, with some missing. The data contain around 71,000 clones, roughly 70% of them singletons.

Overall study findings and caveats: Cross-reaction with common cold coronaviruses was seen in only 1 of 255 vaccine-induced clones from healthy vaccinees. The study enrolled few convalescent patients and sampled no early post-infection timepoints. Marked clonal contraction of infection- and vaccine-induced clones was seen late after vaccination.

The sequence came from a human donor who received a COVID-19 vaccine. The sequencing here drew on CD4+ T cells from PBMCs cultured with HCoV-OC43 spike peptides, taken before COVID-19 vaccination. As to subset: HCoV-OC43 spike overlapping peptide pool stimulation. The rearrangement joins TRBV30 to TRBJ1-5; TRBD1 matches at 8 bases. DNA for the CDR3: TGTGCCTGGAGTTTGGGATGGACAGGGAATCAGCCCCAGCATTTT. The encoded protein is CAWSLGWTGNQPQHF. Complete variable domain (other parts from reference TRBV30 and TRBJ1-5): SQTIHQWPATLVQPVGSPLSLECTVEGTSNPNLYWYRQAAGRGLQLLFYSVGIGQISSEVPQNLSASRPQDRQFILSSKKLLLSDSGFYLCAWSLGWTGNQPQHFGDGTRLSIL.